The source of this T cell receptor beta chain is a study of patients and donors after allogeneic stem cell transplantation (TCRdb year 2020). The junction carries 17 bases between V and J, which are trimmed by 3 bases and 0 bases respectively. CDR1 and CDR2 were assigned from the germline V gene as ENHRY and SYGVKD. From the cysteine through the phenylalanine, the CDR3 covers 17 amino acids. CDR3 DNA only is kept here, 51 bases in frame from base 1. The library came from RT-PCR. Sequencer: NextSeq 550. The public reads were reanalyzed by TCRdb: fastp trimming at Q25, MiXCR alignment, in-frame beta chains only. Every distinct CDR3 protein forms one entry, paired with its most common genes and DNA. The sample table shows about 160,000 distinct CDR3 sequences, and about a third are seen once. 50% of the sample comes from the top ten. With regard to this clonotype: Its antigen is still unknown. Base-call qualities are not available, and no considerably larger clone is one nucleotide away.

This TCR derives from a human donor who was either an allogeneic HSCT recipient or a stem cell or donor lymphocyte infusion donor (not recorded which). It is not recorded whose cells these are; they may come from a transplant donor. Sequencing was done on a sample of blood, either unsorted or a sorted T cell fraction (not recorded which). In this chain, TRBV10-3 is recombined with TRBJ1-1, with TRBD1 as a weak D call on 5 bases. The DNA sequence reads TGTGCCATCAGTGAATTACTGGGGCGGATAATGAACACTGAAGCTTTCTTT. Translated, this is CAISELLGRIMNTEAFF.